This is a list of T cell receptor beta chains from one sample in a study of human T cells and chemical hapten exposure. TCRdb called the RACE reads again in MiXCR, with one record for every CDR3 protein. Of more than 70,000 distinct CDR3 sequences in the sample, over 8% were seen once. What was sequenced was whole blood. Receptors were obtained from a female donor in good health. Some clones in this sample may be carry-over from other donors' samples. Both conserved end residues are part of each CDR3. A D gene is named only where the DNA matches it firmly. Only part of the rows carry a size: once, few, many, or a class if the clone is expanded.

clone_size,v_call,j_call,d_call,cdr3_aa,cdr3_nt
many,TRBV6-2/TRBV6-3,TRBJ2-7,.,CASSIAEGPYEQYF,TGTGCCAGCAGTATAGCGGAGGGGCCCTACGAGCAGTACTTC
many,TRBV20-1,TRBJ2-7,.,CSATHQGVYEQYF,TGCAGTGCTACCCACCAGGGCGTTTACGAGCAGTACTTC
few,TRBV29-1,TRBJ2-7,TRBD2,CSVEDRLAGGYEQYF,TGCAGCGTTGAAGATCGGCTAGCGGGAGGATACGAGCAGTACTTC
many,TRBV4-1,TRBJ1-6,TRBD1,CASSQPAHRGLGSPLHF,TGCGCCAGCAGCCAACCGGCCCACAGGGGGCTTGGTTCACCCCTCCACTTT
.,TRBV28,TRBJ2-6,TRBD1,CASRTGARGANVLTF,TGTGCCAGCAGGACAGGGGCTAGAGGGGCCAACGTCCTGACTTTC
many,TRBV12-3/TRBV12-4,TRBJ2-7,.,CASSLAHGYEQYF,TGTGCCAGCAGTTTAGCGCACGGGTACGAGCAGTACTTC
many,TRBV9,TRBJ2-1,TRBD2,CASSPQAGRHEQFF,TGTGCCAGCAGCCCACAAGCGGGAAGGCATGAGCAGTTCTTC
.,TRBV28,TRBJ2-3,TRBD1,CASSSNQGARTDTQYF,TGTGCCAGCAGTTCCAATCAGGGGGCCCGCACAGATACGCAGTATTTT
.,TRBV6-5,TRBJ1-6,.,CASSYSTAGTNSPLHF,TGTGCCAGCAGTTACTCGACGGCAGGGACTAATTCACCCCTCCACTTT
many,TRBV2,TRBJ2-1,.,CASRYWENEQFF,TGTGCCAGCAGGTATTGGGAGAATGAGCAGTTCTTC
many,TRBV7-2,TRBJ1-3,.,CASSLGGSGNTIYF,TGTGCCAGCAGCTTAGGCGGGTCGGGAAACACCATATATTTT
many,TRBV5-1,TRBJ2-5,TRBD1,CASNQGTGKETQYF,TGCGCCAGCAACCAAGGGACAGGCAAAGAGACCCAGTACTTC
.,TRBV20-1,TRBJ1-4,.,CSAPQNRVDNEKLFF,TGCAGTGCTCCTCAGAACAGGGTGGATAATGAAAAACTGTTTTTT
few,TRBV29-1,TRBJ2-2,.,CSVVREGTGELFF,TGCAGCGTTGTACGGGAAGGCACCGGGGAGCTGTTTTTT
few,TRBV9,TRBJ2-1,TRBD2,CASSVGLAQPYNEQFF,TGTGCCAGCAGCGTTGGACTAGCTCAACCCTACAATGAGCAGTTCTTC
many,TRBV6-2/TRBV6-3,TRBJ2-5,.,CASSRGILPQETQYF,TGTGCCAGCAGTCGGGGGATTTTACCACAAGAGACCCAGTACTTC
many,TRBV2,TRBJ2-1,.,CASSAAHEQFF,TGTGCCAGCAGTGCTGCGCATGAGCAGTTCTTC
.,TRBV2,TRBJ2-3,TRBD2,CASSWTSYTDTQYF,TGTGCCAGCAGTTGGACTAGTTACACAGATACGCAGTATTTT
few,TRBV6-1,TRBJ2-1,TRBD2,CASSEFSGRNFGEQFF,TGTGCCAGCAGTGAATTTAGCGGGAGAAATTTTGGGGAGCAGTTCTTC
.,TRBV4-3,TRBJ1-4,TRBD1,CASSQDHTGQGFEKLFF,TGCGCCAGCAGCCAAGATCATACGGGACAGGGTTTTGAAAAACTGTTTTTT
many,TRBV20-1,TRBJ2-1,TRBD2,CSARTSGRALEQFF,TGCAGTGCTCGGACTAGCGGGAGGGCCCTTGAGCAGTTCTTC
.,TRBV28,TRBJ2-1,.,CASSPLGGGGNEQFF,TGTGCCAGCAGTCCCCTGGGGGGAGGAGGGAATGAGCAGTTCTTC
many,TRBV23-1,TRBJ1-1,.,CASSPMTGQGFFTEAFF,TGCGCCAGCAGTCCGATGACCGGTCAGGGGTTCTTTACTGAAGCTTTCTTT
many,TRBV29-1,TRBJ2-3,.,CSVGGQGRADTQYF,TGCAGCGTTGGGGGGCAGGGACGCGCAGATACGCAGTATTTT
.,TRBV12-3/TRBV12-4,TRBJ1-1,.,CASTGSDTEAFF,TGTGCCAGTACAGGGAGTGATACTGAAGCTTTCTTT
many,TRBV15,TRBJ1-4,.,CATSRELTPTNEKLFF,TGTGCCACCAGCAGAGAATTAACGCCAACTAATGAAAAACTGTTTTTT
many,TRBV24-1,TRBJ2-7,TRBD2,CATSDGPSGRNEQYF,TGTGCCACCAGTGATGGGCCTAGCGGGAGGAACGAGCAGTACTTC
few,TRBV7-2,TRBJ2-2,.,CASSLDGVNTGELFF,TGTGCCAGCAGCTTAGACGGAGTCAACACCGGGGAGCTGTTTTTT
many,TRBV4-3,TRBJ2-1,.,CASSRGGISNEQFF,TGCGCCAGCAGCCGAGGGGGGATCTCGAATGAGCAGTTCTTC
.,TRBV15,TRBJ2-7,.,CATRPSLGPKSEQYF,TGTGCCACCAGACCTTCCCTCGGACCGAAGTCCGAGCAGTACTTC
few,TRBV20-1,TRBJ2-3,.,CSARITSTDTQYF,TGCAGTGCTCGCATAACTAGCACAGATACGCAGTATTTT
medium-sized,TRBV6-1,TRBJ2-3,TRBD2,CASSELAGQTDTQYF,TGTGCCAGCAGTGAACTAGCGGGACAAACAGATACGCAGTATTTT
many,TRBV5-1,TRBJ1-4,.,CASSLGTFSEKLFF,TGCGCCAGCAGCTTGGGGACGTTCTCTGAAAAACTGTTTTTT
.,TRBV5-1,TRBJ2-1,.,CASSLIQQGPLYNEQFF,TGCGCCAGCAGCTTAATACAACAGGGACCCCTCTACAATGAGCAGTTCTTC
.,TRBV29-1,TRBJ2-1,.,CSASGRSGVGFF,TGCAGCGCATCTGGACGATCCGGAGTTGGGTTCTTC
.,TRBV3-1,TRBJ1-1,.,CASSNGRNRRGAFF,TGTGCCAGCAGTAACGGACGGAATCGAAGGGGTGCTTTCTTT
many,TRBV27,TRBJ1-6,.,CASSTTDGRSALHF,TGTGCCAGCAGCACAACGGACGGACGGTCAGCCCTCCACTTT
many,TRBV5-1,TRBJ2-1,TRBD1,CASWGQSSYNEQFF,TGCGCCAGTTGGGGACAGAGCTCCTACAATGAGCAGTTCTTC
few,TRBV20-1,TRBJ2-1,.,CSGKIGNEQFF,TGCAGTGGTAAGATCGGCAATGAGCAGTTCTTC
few,TRBV5-1,TRBJ2-2,.,CASSFIADTGELFF,TGCGCCAGCAGCTTTATAGCGGACACCGGGGAGCTGTTTTTT
.,TRBV18,TRBJ1-1,.,CASSPSPDTEAFF,TGTGCCAGCTCACCGAGTCCAGACACTGAAGCTTTCTTT
many,TRBV29-1,TRBJ1-1,.,CSARTSGNTEAFF,TGCAGCGCGAGGACGTCAGGGAACACTGAAGCTTTCTTT
few,TRBV20-1,TRBJ1-1,.,CSAHIRGEGTEAFF,TGCAGTGCGCATATTCGCGGGGAGGGCACTGAAGCTTTCTTT
few,TRBV30,TRBJ1-2,.,CAWRLGGSYGYTF,TGTGCCTGGAGATTGGGGGGCAGCTATGGCTACACCTTC
many,TRBV6-2/TRBV6-3,TRBJ2-3,TRBD2,CASSYFPGLAGFTDTQYF,TGTGCCAGCAGTTACTTTCCGGGACTAGCGGGATTCACAGATACGCAGTATTTT
.,TRBV28,TRBJ1-1,TRBD1,CASSSPGGPNTEAFF,TGTGCCAGCAGTTCACCAGGGGGCCCGAACACTGAAGCTTTCTTT
.,TRBV10-3,TRBJ2-2,.,CAISADNTGELFF,TGTGCCATCAGTGCGGACAACACCGGGGAGCTGTTTTTT
few,TRBV6-1,TRBJ1-5,.,CASSERINQPQHF,TGTGCCAGCAGTGAACGGATCAATCAGCCCCAGCATTTT
.,TRBV28,TRBJ2-7,.,CASSLPLSYEQYF,TGTGCCAGCAGTTTACCCCTTTCATACGAGCAGTACTTC
.,TRBV12-3/TRBV12-4,TRBJ2-7,TRBD1,CASSPRTGKTYEQYF,TGTGCCAGCAGTCCCCGGACAGGGAAAACCTACGAGCAGTACTTC
many,TRBV28,TRBJ1-1,.,CASSPLGELNTEAFF,TGTGCCAGCAGCCCCCTTGGGGAGCTGAACACTGAAGCTTTCTTT
many,TRBV5-6,TRBJ2-7,.,CASSFGLEGSEQYF,TGTGCCAGCAGCTTTGGTTTGGAGGGATCCGAGCAGTACTTC
.,TRBV4-1,TRBJ1-6,.,CASSQGGMATADSPLHF,TGCGCCAGCAGCCAAGGAGGTATGGCGACAGCGGATTCACCCCTCCACTTT
many,TRBV6-1,TRBJ1-1,.,CASVRGSIEAFF,TGTGCCAGCGTGCGCGGATCAATTGAAGCTTTCTTT